What follows are 11 T cell receptor beta chains derived from one specimen sequenced in a study of CD8 T cells in ankylosing spondylitis. Each CDR3 protein gets one entry after TCRdb re-called the 5' RACE reads with MiXCR. The sample yields 220,000 or so distinct CDR3 sequences, roughly a tenth seen once. Sequencing input: blood, either unsorted or a sorted T cell fraction (not recorded which). These receptors all stem from a male donor with ankylosing spondylitis or in good health (not recorded which).

The chain employs TRBV5-6 and TRBJ2-7; D tentatively reads TRBD1 or TRBD2 (5 bases each). Trimming removed 3 bases at V and 0 bases at J, with 10 bases between. CDR3 length equals 14 residues. Germline V lookup: CDR1 SGHDT, CDR2 YYEEEE. CDR3 nucleotide sequence: TGTGCCAGCAGCTCTGGGGACGGCTCCTACGAGCAGTACTTC. It translates to CASSSGDGSYEQYF.

This clonotype appeared many times. The V gene is TRBV24-1, the J gene TRBJ2-6, with D tentatively TRBD2 (6 bases). CDR3 length: 16 residues. The V gene lost 2 bases and the J gene lost 3 bases, with 10 bases spanning the gap. Germline-derived CDR1 and CDR2 are KGHDR and SFDVKD. The CDR3 coding sequence is TGTGCCACCAGTGATTCGCAGGGACTTGGGGCCAACGTCCTGACTTTC. This translates into CATSDSQGLGANVLTF.

This clonotype has at least ten counts. This sequence joins TRBV20-1 and TRBJ2-7, with TRBD2 as a possible D gene (5 bases). With 2 bases removed from V and 4 bases from J, the gap between germline ends came to 9 bases. The CDR3 covers 12 residues. Germline CDR1 and CDR2: DFQATT and SNEGSKA (reference sequence). The chain's CDR3 is CSARFEGYEQYF. The CDR3 nucleotides read TGCAGTGCTAGATTCGAGGGTTACGAGCAGTACTTC.

This clonotype has at least ten counts. The chain joins TRBV5-1 to TRBJ2-5; possible D gene TRBD2, 6 bases. Trimming took 0 bases from V and 3 from J, leaving 12 bases between them. This CDR3 spans 15 amino acids. Germline V CDR1 and CDR2: SGHRS, YFSETQ. The DNA for the CDR3 is TGCGCCAGCAGCTTGGGGCCTAGCGTCGAAGAGACCCAGTACTTC. It specifies CASSLGPSVEETQYF.

The chain links TRBV7-2 to TRBJ2-5; D is uncertain. Germline V gene data show CDR1 as SGHTA and CDR2 as FQGNSA. Trimming removed 1 base at V and 4 bases at J, with 7 bases between. The CDR3 is made up of 13 amino acids. The CDR3 DNA follows: TGTGCCAGCAGCTTAGGTCTTCGAGAGACCCAGTACTTC. Protein product: CASSLGLRETQYF.

This clonotype has ten or more counts. The chain is built from TRBV6-1 and TRBJ2-6; D is unclear. CDR1 is MNHNS and CDR2 is SASEGT in the germline V gene. V was pared by 6 bases and J by 0 bases, with 9 bases between. The CDR3 length is 15 residues. This CDR3 is CASSPDHSGANVLTF. CDR3 DNA: TGTGCCAGCAGCCCAGACCACTCTGGGGCCAACGTCCTGACTTTC.

This clonotype has at least ten counts. The J gene is TRBJ2-1, the V gene TRBV12-3 or TRBV12-4; 11 bases map to TRBD2. CDR3 length equals 14 residues. V was pared by 6 bases and J by 7 bases, with 5 bases of the junction left unmatched. Here the CDR3 reads CASRPSGGINEQFF. In DNA, the CDR3 is TGTGCCAGCAGGCCTAGCGGGGGGATAAATGAGCAGTTCTTC.

This clonotype was recorded at least ten times. This rearrangement joins TRBV7-9 to TRBJ1-1; D call uncertain. The CDR3 contains 13 residues. Per the germline V gene, CDR1 is SEHNR and CDR2 is FQNEAQ (reference sequence). Trimming removed 2 bases from V and 3 bases from J, with 7 bases in between. The CDR3 here is CASSLSQDTEAFF. The CDR3 coding sequence is TGTGCCAGCAGCTTATCTCAGGACACTGAAGCTTTCTTT.

This clonotype was seen a handful of times. CDR3 DNA: TGCAGTGCACGACAGGGGGGGGCCACTGAAGCTTTCTTT. It specifies CSARQGGATEAFF. The chain joins TRBV20-1 to TRBJ1-1, with 9 bases matching TRBD1. CDR1 is DFQATT, CDR2 SNEGSKA, per germline (reference sequence). The CDR3 extends over 13 amino acids. V was clipped by 6 bases and J by 4 bases; unmatched bases: 6.

The rearrangement uses TRBV11-1 and TRBJ2-2, with TRBD1 matching over 7 bases. This CDR3 region has 15 residues. Germline values: CDR1 SGHAT, CDR2 FQDESV (reference sequence). Germline trimming cut 5 bases from V and 3 bases from J; bases unmatched to any gene: 6. CDR3 amino acids: CASSPRGQYTGELFF. The CDR3 DNA sequence: TGTGCCAGCAGCCCCCGGGGACAGTACACCGGGGAGCTGTTTTTT.

Many counts were recorded for this clonotype. The V call is TRBV20-1, the J call TRBJ2-1; possible D gene TRBD2, 6 bases. The CDR3 is 15 residues long. V was pared by 6 bases and J by 0 bases, with 15 bases between. Germline CDR1 and CDR2: DFQATT and SNEGSKA (reference sequence). The CDR3 loop is CSAGTRYRSYNEQFF. The CDR3 region has the DNA TGCAGTGCCGGGACTCGGTATCGCTCCTACAATGAGCAGTTCTTC.